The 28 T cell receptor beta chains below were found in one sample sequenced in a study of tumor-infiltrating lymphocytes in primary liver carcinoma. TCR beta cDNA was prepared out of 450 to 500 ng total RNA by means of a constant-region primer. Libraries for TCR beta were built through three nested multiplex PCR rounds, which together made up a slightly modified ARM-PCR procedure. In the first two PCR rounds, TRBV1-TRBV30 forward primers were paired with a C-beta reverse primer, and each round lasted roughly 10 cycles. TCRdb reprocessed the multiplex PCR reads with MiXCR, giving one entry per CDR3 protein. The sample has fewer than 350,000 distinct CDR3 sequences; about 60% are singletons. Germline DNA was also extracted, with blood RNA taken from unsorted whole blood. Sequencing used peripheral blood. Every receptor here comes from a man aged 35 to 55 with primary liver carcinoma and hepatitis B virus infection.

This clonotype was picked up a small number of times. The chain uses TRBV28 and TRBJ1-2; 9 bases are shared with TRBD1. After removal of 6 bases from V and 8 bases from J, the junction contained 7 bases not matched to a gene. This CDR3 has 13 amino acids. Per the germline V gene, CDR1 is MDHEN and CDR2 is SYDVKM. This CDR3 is CASSRQGVEGYTF. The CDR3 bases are TGTGCCAGCAGCCGACAGGGGGTAGAGGGCTACACCTTC.

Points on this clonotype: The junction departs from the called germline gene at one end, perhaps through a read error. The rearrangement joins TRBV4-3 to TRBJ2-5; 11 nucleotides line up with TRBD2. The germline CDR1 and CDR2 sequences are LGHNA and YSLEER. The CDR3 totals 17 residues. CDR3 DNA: TGCGCCAGCGGCCAAATCCCTAGCGGGAGGAGGGGGGAGACCCAGTACTTC. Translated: CASGQIPSGRRGETQYF.

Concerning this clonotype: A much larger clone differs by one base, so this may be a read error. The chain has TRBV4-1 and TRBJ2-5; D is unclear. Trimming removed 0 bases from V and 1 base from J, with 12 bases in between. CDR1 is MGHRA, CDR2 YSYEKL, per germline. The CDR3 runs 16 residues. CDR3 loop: CASSQEIGRLQETQYF. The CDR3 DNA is TGCGCCAGCAGCCAAGAAATCGGCAGACTCCAAGAGACCCAGTACTTC.

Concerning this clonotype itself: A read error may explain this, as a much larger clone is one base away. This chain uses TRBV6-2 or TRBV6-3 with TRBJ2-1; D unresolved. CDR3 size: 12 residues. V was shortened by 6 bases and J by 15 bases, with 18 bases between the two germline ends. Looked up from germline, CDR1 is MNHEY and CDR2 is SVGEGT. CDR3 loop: CASSSPDAAPFF. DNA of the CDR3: TGTGCCAGCAGCTCACCAGACGCCGCGCCGTTCTTC.

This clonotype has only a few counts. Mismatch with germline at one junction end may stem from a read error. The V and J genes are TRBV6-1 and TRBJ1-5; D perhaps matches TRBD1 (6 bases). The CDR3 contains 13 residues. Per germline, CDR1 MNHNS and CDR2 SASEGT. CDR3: CATSKGGNQPQHF. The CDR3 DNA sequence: TGTGCCACCAGTAAGGGGGGCAATCAGCCCCAGCATTTT.

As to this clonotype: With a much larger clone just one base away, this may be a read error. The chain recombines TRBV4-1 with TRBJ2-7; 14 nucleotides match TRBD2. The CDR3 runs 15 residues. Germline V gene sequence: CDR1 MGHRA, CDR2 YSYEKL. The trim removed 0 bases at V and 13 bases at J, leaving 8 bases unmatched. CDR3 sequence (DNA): TGCGCCAGCAGCCAAGATCCGGGACTAGCGGGAGCAAACTACTTC. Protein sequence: CASSQDPGLAGANYF.

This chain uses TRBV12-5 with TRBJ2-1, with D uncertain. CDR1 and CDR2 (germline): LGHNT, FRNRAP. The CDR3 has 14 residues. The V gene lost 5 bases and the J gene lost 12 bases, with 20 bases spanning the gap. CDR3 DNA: TGTGCTAGTGGTAATTCCCCCCATCGTAGTGGGCAGTTCTTC. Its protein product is CASGNSPHRSGQFF.

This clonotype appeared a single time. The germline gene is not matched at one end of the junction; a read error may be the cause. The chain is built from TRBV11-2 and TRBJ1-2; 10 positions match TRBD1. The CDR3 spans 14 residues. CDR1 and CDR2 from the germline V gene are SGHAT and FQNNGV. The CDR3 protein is CASSLTGGAYGYTF. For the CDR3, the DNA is TGTGCCAGCAGCTTGACAGGGGGCGCCTATGGTTACACCTTC.

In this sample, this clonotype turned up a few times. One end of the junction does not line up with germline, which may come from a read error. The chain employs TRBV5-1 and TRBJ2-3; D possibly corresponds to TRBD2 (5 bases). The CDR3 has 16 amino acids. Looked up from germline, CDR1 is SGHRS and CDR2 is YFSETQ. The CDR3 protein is CASSLGISEGTDTQYF. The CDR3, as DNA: TGCGCCAGTAGCTTGGGTATTAGCGAGGGCACAGATACGCAGTATTTT.

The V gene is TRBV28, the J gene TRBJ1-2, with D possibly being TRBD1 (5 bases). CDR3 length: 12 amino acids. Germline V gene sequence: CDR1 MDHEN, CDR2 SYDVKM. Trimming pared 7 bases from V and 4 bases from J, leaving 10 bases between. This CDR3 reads CASTQGLYGYTF. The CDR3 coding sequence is TGTGCCAGCACCCAGGGCCTCTATGGCTACACCTTC.

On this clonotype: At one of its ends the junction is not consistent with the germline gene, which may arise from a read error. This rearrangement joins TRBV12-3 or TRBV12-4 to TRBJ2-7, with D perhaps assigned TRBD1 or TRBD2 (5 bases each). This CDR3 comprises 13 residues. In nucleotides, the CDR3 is TGTGCCAGCAGTGTCCGGGACGGCTACGAGCGGTACTTC. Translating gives CASSVRDGYERYF.

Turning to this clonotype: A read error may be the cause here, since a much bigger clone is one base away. Here the CDR3 DNA reads TGTGCCAGCAGTTGGCCCGGACAGGTGGCGAATGAGCAGTTCTTC. Its protein is CASSWPGQVANEQFF. This chain uses TRBV6-2 or TRBV6-3 with TRBJ2-1, with TRBD1 matching over 7 bases. V shed 4 bases, J shed 7 bases, and the junction held 10 bases outside the gene matches. The germline V gene encodes CDR1 MNHEY and CDR2 SVGEGT. CDR3 length: 15 residues.

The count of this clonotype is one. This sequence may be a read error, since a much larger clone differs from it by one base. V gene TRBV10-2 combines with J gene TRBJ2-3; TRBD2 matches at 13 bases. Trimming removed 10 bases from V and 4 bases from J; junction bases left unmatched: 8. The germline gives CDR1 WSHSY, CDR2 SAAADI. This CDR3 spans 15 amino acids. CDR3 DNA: TGCGCCAACAGCTCGGGACTAGCGGGATCAGATACGCAGTATTTT. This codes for CANSSGLAGSDTQYF.

CDR3 protein: CAWSGDRRSETQYF. In DNA form, the CDR3 reads TGTGCCTGGAGTGGGGACAGGAGATCAGAGACCCAGTACTTC. The V and J genes are TRBV30 and TRBJ2-5, with TRBD1 matching over 8 bases. The germline CDR1 and CDR2 sequences are GTSNPN and SVGIG (reference sequence). With V trimmed by 1 base and J by 4 bases, 5 bases remained unmatched. This CDR3 contains 14 residues.

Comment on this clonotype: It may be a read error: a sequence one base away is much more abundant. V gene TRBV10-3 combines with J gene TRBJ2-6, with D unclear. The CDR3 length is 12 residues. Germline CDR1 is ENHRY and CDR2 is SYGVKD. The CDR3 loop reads CSISPGANVLTF. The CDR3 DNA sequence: TGTTCCATCTCCCCTGGGGCCAACGTCCTGACTTTC.

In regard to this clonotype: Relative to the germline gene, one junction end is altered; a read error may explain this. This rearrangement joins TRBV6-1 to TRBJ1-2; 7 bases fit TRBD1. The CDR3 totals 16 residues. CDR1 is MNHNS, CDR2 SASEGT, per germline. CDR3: CAGSHTTGEFSYGYTF. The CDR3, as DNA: TGTGCCGGCAGTCATACTACAGGGGAGTTCTCCTATGGCTACACCTTC.

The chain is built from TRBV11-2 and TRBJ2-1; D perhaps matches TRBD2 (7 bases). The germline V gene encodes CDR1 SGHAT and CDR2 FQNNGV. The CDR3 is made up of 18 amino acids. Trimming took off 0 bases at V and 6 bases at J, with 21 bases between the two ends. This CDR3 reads CASSLDPGQPGGFNEQFF. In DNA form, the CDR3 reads TGTGCCAGCAGCTTAGATCCCGGACAGCCGGGAGGCTTCAATGAGCAGTTCTTC. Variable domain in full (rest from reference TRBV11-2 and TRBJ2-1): EAGVAQSPRYKIIEKRQSVAFWCNPISGHATLYWYQQILGQGPKLLIQFQNNGVVDDSQLPKDRFSAERLKGVDSTLKIQPAKLEDSAVYLCASSLDPGQPGGFNEQFFGPGTRLTVL.

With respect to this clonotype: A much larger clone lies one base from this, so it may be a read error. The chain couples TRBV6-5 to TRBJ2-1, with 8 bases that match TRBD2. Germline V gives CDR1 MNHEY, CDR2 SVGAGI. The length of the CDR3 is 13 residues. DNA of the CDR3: TGTACCAGCAGTAGCGGGACCTACAATGAGCAGTTCTTC. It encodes CTSSSGTYNEQFF.

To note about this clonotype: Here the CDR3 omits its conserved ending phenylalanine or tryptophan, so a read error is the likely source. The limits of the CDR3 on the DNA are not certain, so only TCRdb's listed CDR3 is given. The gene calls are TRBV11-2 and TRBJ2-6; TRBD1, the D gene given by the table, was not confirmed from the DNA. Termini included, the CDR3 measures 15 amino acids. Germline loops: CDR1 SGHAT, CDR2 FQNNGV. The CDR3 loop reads CASIPQGHGANVLTY.

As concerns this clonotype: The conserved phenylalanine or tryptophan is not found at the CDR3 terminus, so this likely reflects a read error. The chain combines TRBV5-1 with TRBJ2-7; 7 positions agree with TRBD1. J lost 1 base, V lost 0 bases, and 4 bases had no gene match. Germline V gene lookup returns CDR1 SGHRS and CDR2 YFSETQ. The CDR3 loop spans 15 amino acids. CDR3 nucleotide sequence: TGCGCCAGCAGCTTGGAGGGGGCCCTATCCTACGAGCAGTACTAC. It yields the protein CASSLEGALSYEQYY.

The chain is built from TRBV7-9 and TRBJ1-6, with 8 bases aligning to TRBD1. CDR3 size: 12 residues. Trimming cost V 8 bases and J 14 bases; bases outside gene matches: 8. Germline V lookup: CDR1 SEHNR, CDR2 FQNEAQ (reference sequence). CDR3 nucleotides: TGTGCCAGCCGACAGGGGATGGGAACCCTCCACTTT. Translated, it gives CASRQGMGTLHF.

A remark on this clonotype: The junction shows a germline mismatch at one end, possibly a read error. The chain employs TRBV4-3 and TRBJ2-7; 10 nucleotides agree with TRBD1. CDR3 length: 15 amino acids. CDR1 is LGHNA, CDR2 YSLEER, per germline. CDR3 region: CASNQDLGTGDEQYF. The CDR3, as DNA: TGCGCCAGCAACCAAGATTTGGGGACAGGGGACGAGCAGTACTTC.

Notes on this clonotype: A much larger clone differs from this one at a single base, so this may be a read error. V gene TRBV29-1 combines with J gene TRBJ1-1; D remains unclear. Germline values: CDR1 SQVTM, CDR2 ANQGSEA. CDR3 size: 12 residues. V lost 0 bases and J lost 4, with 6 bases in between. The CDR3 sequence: CSVEESGTEAFF. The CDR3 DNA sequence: TGCAGCGTTGAAGAATCGGGCACTGAAGCTTTCTTT. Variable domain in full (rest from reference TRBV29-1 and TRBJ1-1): SAVISQKPSRDICQRGTSLTIQCQVDSQVTMMFWYRQQPGQSLTLIATANQGSEATYESGFVIDKFPISRPNLTFSTLTVSNMSPEDSSIYLCSVEESGTEAFFGQGTRLTVV.

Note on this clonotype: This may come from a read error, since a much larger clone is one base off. CDR3 amino acids: CASLQKGSNQPQHF. The CDR3 DNA sequence: TGTGCCAGTCTCCAGAAAGGCTCGAATCAGCCCCAGCATTTT. This chain uses TRBV6-2 or TRBV6-3 with TRBJ1-5; D unresolved. Between the trimmed V and J ends, which lost 9 bases and 4 bases, there was a span of 16 bases. The germline V gene encodes CDR1 MNHEY and CDR2 SVGEGT. The CDR3 loop spans 14 amino acids.

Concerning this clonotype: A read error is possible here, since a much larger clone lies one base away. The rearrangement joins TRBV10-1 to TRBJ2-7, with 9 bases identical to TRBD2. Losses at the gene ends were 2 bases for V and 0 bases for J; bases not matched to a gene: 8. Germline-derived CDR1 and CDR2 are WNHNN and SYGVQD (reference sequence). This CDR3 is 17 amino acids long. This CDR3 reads CASSEGVAGDPSYEQYF. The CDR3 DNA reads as TGCGCCAGCAGTGAGGGAGTAGCGGGGGACCCCTCCTACGAGCAGTACTTC.

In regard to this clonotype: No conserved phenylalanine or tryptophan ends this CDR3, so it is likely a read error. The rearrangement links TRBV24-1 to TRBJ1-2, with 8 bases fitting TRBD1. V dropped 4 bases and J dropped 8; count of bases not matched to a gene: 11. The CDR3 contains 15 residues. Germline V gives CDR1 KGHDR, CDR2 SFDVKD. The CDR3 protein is CATSDSYDRGRGYTL. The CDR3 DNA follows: TGTGCCACCAGTGACTCTTATGACAGGGGAAGAGGCTACACCCTC.

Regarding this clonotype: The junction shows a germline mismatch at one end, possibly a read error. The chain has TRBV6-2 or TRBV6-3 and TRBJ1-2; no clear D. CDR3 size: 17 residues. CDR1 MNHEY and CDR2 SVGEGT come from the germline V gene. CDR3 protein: CASTHAKVGKYGYGYPF. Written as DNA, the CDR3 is TGTGCCAGCACTCATGCAAAAGTGGGGAAATACGGCTATGGCTACCCCTTC.

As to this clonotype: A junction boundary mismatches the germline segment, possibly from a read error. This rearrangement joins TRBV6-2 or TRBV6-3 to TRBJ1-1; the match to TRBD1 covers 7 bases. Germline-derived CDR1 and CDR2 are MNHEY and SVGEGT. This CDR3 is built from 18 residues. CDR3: CASNYVWDSTVLNTEAFF. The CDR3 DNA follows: TGTGCCAGCAATTACGTATGGGACAGTACGGTTCTGAACACTGAAGCTTTCTTT.